One sample yielded the 15 T cell receptor beta chains listed below, sequenced in a study of cytomegalovirus exposure and HLA in healthy donors. The assay was immunoSEQ multiplex PCR, and TCRdb's table has in-frame clones only and misses some. Among under 250,000 clones listed, 75% to 95% were seen once. Sequenced input: PBMCs. These receptors were obtained from a woman aged 18-29 years in good health and CMV-seronegative.

V is TRBV7-9 and J is TRBJ2-2, with D maybe TRBD2 (6 bases). CDR1 and CDR2 from the germline V gene are SEHNR and FQNEAQ (reference sequence). The CDR3 totals 16 residues. The ends were cut back, 2 bases at V and 3 bases at J, with 13 bases in the middle. The CDR3 sequence: CASSLTTSRYTGELFF. The CDR3, as DNA: TGTGCCAGCAGCTTAACGACTAGTCGGTACACCGGGGAGCTGTTTTTT.

The gene calls are TRBV18 and TRBJ1-5; D unclear. Trimming removed 5 bases at V and 4 bases at J, with 12 bases between. This CDR3 is 14 amino acids long. Looked up from germline, CDR1 is KGHSH and CDR2 is LQKENI. This CDR3 is CASSAYGDNQPQHF. The CDR3 nucleotides are TGTGCCAGCTCAGCCTACGGGGATAATCAGCCCCAGCATTTT.

The chain has TRBV2 and TRBJ2-7; D is ambiguous. CDR1 is SNHLY, CDR2 FYNNEI, per germline. V lost 4 bases and J lost 4, with 11 bases in between. The CDR3 length is 13 residues. CDR3 region: CASSATRKYEQYF. The CDR3, as DNA: TGTGCCAGCAGTGCTACCAGGAAATACGAGCAGTACTTC.

V gene TRBV5-1 combines with J gene TRBJ1-3, with D hard to call. V was shortened by 0 bases and J by 0 bases, with 13 bases between the two germline ends. This CDR3 is 17 amino acids long. Germline V gene sequence: CDR1 SGHRS, CDR2 YFSETQ. The DNA for the CDR3 is TGCGCCAGCAGCTTGGCCGCGGGTGGGCGCTCTGGAAACACCATATATTTT. This gives the protein CASSLAAGGRSGNTIYF.

The rearrangement uses TRBV30 and TRBJ2-5; 8 positions agree with TRBD2. The CDR3 consists of 19 residues. Germline values: CDR1 GTSNPN, CDR2 SVGIG (reference sequence). Trimming cost V 1 base and J 1 base; bases outside gene matches: 17. The CDR3 reads CAWSAHQLNSGMLQETQYF. CDR3 nucleotides: TGTGCCTGGAGTGCCCATCAATTAAATAGCGGGATGCTCCAAGAGACCCAGTACTTC.

The chain has TRBV27 and TRBJ1-1; TRBD1 aligns across 8 bases. This CDR3 contains 15 residues. V was clipped by 8 bases and J by 5 bases; unmatched bases: 13. Germline V gene sequence: CDR1 MNHEY, CDR2 SMNVEV (reference sequence). CDR3 sequence (DNA): TGTGCCAGCTCCCCCCCAGGGGGCACGGGGACTGAAGCTTTCTTT. Its protein is CASSPPGGTGTEAFF.

This chain connects TRBV7-9 to TRBJ1-2, with D unresolved. V was cut by 2 bases and J by 2 bases, with 9 bases left in between. The germline CDR1 and CDR2 sequences are SEHNR and FQNEAQ (reference sequence). This CDR3 spans 14 amino acids. Written as DNA, the CDR3 is TGTGCCAGCAGCTTATGGGCAACAAACTATGGCTACACCTTC. It yields the protein CASSLWATNYGYTF.

This chain joins TRBV5-3 and TRBJ1-2; D not resolved. TRBV5-3 is identified as an open reading frame with a role that is uncertain. The CDR3 has 11 amino acids. V lost 5 bases and J 8 bases, leaving 10 bases between the germline ends. CDR3 DNA: TGTGCCAGAAGAACAAGTCGCGGCTACACCTTC. Amino acids: CARRTSRGYTF.

This chain uses TRBV27 with TRBJ2-1, with 10 bases identical to TRBD2. This CDR3 has 16 residues. Germline lookup yields CDR1 MNHEY and CDR2 SMNVEV (reference sequence). V dropped 6 bases and J dropped 10; count of bases not matched to a gene: 15. DNA of the CDR3: TGTGCCAGCAGCCCTTTAGGGACTAGCGTTGGCTGGGAGCAGTTCTTC. Amino acid sequence: CASSPLGTSVGWEQFF.

The chain combines TRBV27 with TRBJ2-7, with D perhaps TRBD2 (5 bases). This CDR3 region has 13 residues. From germline, CDR1 is MNHEY and CDR2 SMNVEV (reference sequence). V gave up 3 bases and J gave up 5 bases, with 11 bases separating them. This CDR3 reads CASSFTSIHEQYF. The CDR3 bases are TGTGCCAGCAGTTTTACTAGTATCCACGAGCAGTACTTC.

V is TRBV29-1 and J is TRBJ1-1, with 7 bases fitting TRBD1. This CDR3 is built from 11 residues. Per germline, CDR1 SQVTM and CDR2 ANQGSEA. With V trimmed by 7 bases and J by 5 bases, 4 bases remained unmatched. The CDR3 reads CSDRTGTEAFF. CDR3 nucleotide sequence: TGCAGCGACCGGACAGGTACTGAAGCTTTCTTT.

The rearrangement links TRBV30 to TRBJ2-1; 10 bases agree with TRBD2. The germline CDR1 and CDR2 sequences are GTSNPN and SVGIG (reference sequence). The CDR3 runs to 17 residues. V shed 0 bases, J shed 1 base, and the junction held 6 bases outside the gene matches. As DNA, the CDR3 is TGTGCCTGGAGTGTACGAGCACTAGCGGGATCCTACAATGAGCAGTTCTTC. This gives the protein CAWSVRALAGSYNEQFF.

CDR3 DNA: TGTGCCAGCAGTGATTCGCAGGGGGCCCTGGTTAATGAAAAACTGTTTTTT. Translated, it gives CASSDSQGALVNEKLFF. The gene calls are TRBV6-1 and TRBJ1-4; TRBD1 matches at 8 bases. Looked up from germline, CDR1 is MNHNS and CDR2 is SASEGT. With V trimmed by 3 bases and J by 4 bases, 10 bases remained unmatched. This CDR3 has 17 amino acids.

A note on this clone: The sample has other DNA sequences that encode this CDR3 too. The chain is built from TRBV6-5 and TRBJ2-7, with 8 nucleotides matching TRBD1. CDR3 length: 13 amino acids. The germline gives CDR1 MNHEY, CDR2 SVGAGI. J lost 4 bases, V lost 8 bases, and 7 bases had no gene match. DNA of the CDR3: TGTGCCAGCCGAGGACAGGGTTTTTACGAGCAGTACTTC. It translates to CASRGQGFYEQYF.

The chain combines TRBV19 with TRBJ2-6; TRBD1 matches 8 bases. Germline lookup yields CDR1 LNHDA and CDR2 SQIVND (reference sequence). The CDR3 runs 16 residues. The J segment lost 10 bases and the V segment lost 5 bases, leaving 13 bases of the junction unmatched. CDR3 DNA: TGTGCCAGTAGTCGACAAGGACAGGGCGGGAAGAACGTCCTGACTTTC. This encodes CASSRQGQGGKNVLTF.